What follows describes a single T cell receptor beta chain. Its target is not known. These data are taken from a study of beta chain features in type 1 diabetes. Findings and limits, study-wide: Shortening that was moderate but significant affected the TCRB CDR3s of Type 1 diabetes patients in all four CD4+ subsets.

Expressed TCRB transcripts were sequenced, since all the RNA that had been isolated was reverse transcribed. Sequencing was performed with immunoSEQ multiplex PCR; in TCRdb, only in-frame clones are kept and a portion is missing. The sample lists a few hundred thousand clones, 27% occurring once. The V gene's germline CDR1 is SQVTM and CDR2 ANQGSEA. The CDR3 spans 11 residues. This receptor was obtained from a man in his thirties or forties in good health. Sequencing used central memory CD4+ T cells from blood. The rearrangement joins TRBV29-1 to TRBJ2-5; D may match TRBD1 or TRBD2 (5 bases each). The J call may be faulty, since TRBJ2-7 better matches the DNA end. The chain's CDR3 is CSVVEGLEQYF. The CDR3 DNA reads TGCAGCGTTGTAGAGGGGCTCGAGCAGTACTTC.